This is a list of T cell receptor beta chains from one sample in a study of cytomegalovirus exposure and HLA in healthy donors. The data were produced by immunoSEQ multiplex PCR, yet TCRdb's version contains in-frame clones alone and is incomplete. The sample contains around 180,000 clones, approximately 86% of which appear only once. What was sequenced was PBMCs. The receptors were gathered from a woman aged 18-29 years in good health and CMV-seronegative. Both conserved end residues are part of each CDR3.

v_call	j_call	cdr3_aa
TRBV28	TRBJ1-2	CASSFSDTGYGYTF
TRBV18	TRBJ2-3	CASSPTPDSRTDTQYF
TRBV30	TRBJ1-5	CAWSWQGNQPQHF
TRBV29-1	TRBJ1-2	CSVGGGWNYGYTF
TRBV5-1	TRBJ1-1	CASSTTGSVTEAFF
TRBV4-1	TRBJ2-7	CASSLTLGAGGRNEQYF
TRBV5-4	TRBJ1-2	CASRLTGDDYTF
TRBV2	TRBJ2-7	CASSGGLAGIYSYEQYF
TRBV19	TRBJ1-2	CASMEGGEGYTF
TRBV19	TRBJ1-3	CASSIGHYSGNTIYF
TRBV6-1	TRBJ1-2	CASSPHPMGPYGYTF
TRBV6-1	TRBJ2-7	CASTPSGLPFEQYF
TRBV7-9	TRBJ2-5	CASSSTGTSGEQYF
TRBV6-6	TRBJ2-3	CASSYQEADTQYF
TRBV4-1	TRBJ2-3	CASSQGVLTDTQYF
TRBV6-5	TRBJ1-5	CASSYSSGQPQHF
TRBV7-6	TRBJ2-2	CASSLGETGELFF
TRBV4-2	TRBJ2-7	CASSQDGWLGTSAYEQYF
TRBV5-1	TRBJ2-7	CASSFTGAGYEQYF
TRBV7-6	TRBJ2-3	CASSLVQGGTTDTQYF
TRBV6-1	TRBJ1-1	CASTLRENTEAFF
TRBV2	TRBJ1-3	CASSEGGRGSGNTIYF
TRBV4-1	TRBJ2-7	CASSQEHSLNTYEQYF
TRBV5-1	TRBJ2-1	CASSLALLTADSYNEQFF
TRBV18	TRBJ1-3	CASSPREQTSGNTIYF
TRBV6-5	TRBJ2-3	CASSSRLVHGTDTQYF
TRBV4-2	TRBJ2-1	CASSQGAGGNEQFF
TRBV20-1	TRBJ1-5	CSARGRQPQHF
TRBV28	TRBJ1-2	CASSQGSYYGYTF
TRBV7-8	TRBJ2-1	CASIKVLPGQGADEQFF
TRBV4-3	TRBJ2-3	CASSHRRGTDTQYF
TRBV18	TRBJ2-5	CASSRRETQYF
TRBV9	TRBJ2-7	CASSAGTGLTYEQYF
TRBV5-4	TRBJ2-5	CASSLGGREETQYF
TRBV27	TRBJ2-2	CAGSSRGGELFF
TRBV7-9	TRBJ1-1	CASSIERDRGTEAFF
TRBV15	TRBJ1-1	CATSRDRLNTEAFF
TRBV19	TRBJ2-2	CASSRGGGNTGELFF
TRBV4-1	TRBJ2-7	CASSQDRSAYYEQYF
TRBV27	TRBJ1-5	CASSSRGASNQPQHF
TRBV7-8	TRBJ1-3	CASSPYSLLRGRSSGNTIYF
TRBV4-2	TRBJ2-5	CASSQDFVDSQETQYF
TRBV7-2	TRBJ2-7	CASSTWSGTSSYEQYF
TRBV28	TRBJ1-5	CASSRTGVYQPQHF
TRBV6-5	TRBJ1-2	CASSPPGQGSGCTF
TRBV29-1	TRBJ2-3	CSVGTRQTDTQYF
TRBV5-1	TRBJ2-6	CASRSTGAFSGANVLTF
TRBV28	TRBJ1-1	CASSLGFQGNTEAFF
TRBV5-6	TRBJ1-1	CASSLAGTGGGRNTEAFF
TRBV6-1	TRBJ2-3	CASSEEGGRGADTQYF
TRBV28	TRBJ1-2	CASSDGGANYGYTF
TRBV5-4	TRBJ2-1	CASSSLQGILNNEQFF
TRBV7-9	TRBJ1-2	CASSDTGGYTF